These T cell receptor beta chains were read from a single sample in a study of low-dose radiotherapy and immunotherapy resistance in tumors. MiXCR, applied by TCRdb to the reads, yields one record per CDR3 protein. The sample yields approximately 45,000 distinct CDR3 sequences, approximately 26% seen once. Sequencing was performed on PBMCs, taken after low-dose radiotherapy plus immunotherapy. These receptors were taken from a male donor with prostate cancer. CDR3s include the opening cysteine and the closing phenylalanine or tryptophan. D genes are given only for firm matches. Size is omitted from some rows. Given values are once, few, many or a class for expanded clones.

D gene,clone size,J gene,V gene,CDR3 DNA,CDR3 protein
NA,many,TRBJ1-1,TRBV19,TGTGCCAGTAGTCCCTTAATGGGGCCGAACACTGAAGCTTTCTTT,CASSPLMGPNTEAFF
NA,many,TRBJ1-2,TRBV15,TGTGCCACCAGCAGACAGGGCCGCCTATCAGGCTACACCTTC,CATSRQGRLSGYTF
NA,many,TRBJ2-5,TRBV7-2,TGTGCCAGCAGCTCCCGCCGGACCACCCCCGGCACCCAGTACTTC,CASSSRRTTPGTQYF
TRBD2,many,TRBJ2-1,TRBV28,TGTGCCAGCAGCCCGGGGGGGGGGGGTTCGGTTGAGCAGTTCTTC,CASSPGGGGSVEQFF
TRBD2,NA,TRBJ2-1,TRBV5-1,TGCGCCAGCAGCTTGGAGGCTAGCGGGGGGCAGTTCTTC,CASSLEASGGQFF
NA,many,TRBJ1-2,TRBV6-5,TGTGCCAGCAGGCGAGACGCCCGGGGGGCAGATAACTATGGCTACACCTTC,CASRRDARGADNYGYTF
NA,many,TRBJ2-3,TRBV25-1,TGTGCCAGCACCACCCCGGCGGGGGCCAGCACAGATACGCAGTATTTT,CASTTPAGASTDTQYF
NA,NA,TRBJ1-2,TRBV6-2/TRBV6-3,TGTGCCAGCAGTTCGCCTGGGTTGGGGAATTACTATGGCTACACCTTC,CASSSPGLGNYYGYTF
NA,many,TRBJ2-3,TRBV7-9,TGTGCCAGCAGCTCCGCCGGGAGCGGCACAGATACGCAGTATTTT,CASSSAGSGTDTQYF
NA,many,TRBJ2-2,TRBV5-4,TGTGCCAGCAGCTCTGCAACTACTGGGACCGGGGAGCTGTTTTTT,CASSSATTGTGELFF
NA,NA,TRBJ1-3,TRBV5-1,TGCGCCAGCAGCTTGGCTGGCGGGAACTCTGGAAACACCATATATTTT,CASSLAGGNSGNTIYF
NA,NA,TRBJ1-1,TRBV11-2,TGTGCCAGCAGCCCGACAGAAACTGAAGCTTTCTTT,CASSPTETEAFF
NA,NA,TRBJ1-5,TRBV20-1,TGCAGTGCTTCAGGGTGGAATCAGCCCCAGCATTTT,CSASGWNQPQHF
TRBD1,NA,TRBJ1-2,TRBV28,TGTGCCAGCAGTTTACGGACAGGGGATGGCTACACCTTC,CASSLRTGDGYTF
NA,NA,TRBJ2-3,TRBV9,TGTGCCAGCAGCGTAGCATTAGGGCCGACTAGGCCCGGTAGTACAGATACGCAGTATTTT,CASSVALGPTRPGSTDTQYF
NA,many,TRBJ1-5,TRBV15,TGTGCCACCAGCAGAGACAGACAGGGCAATCAGCCCCAGCATTTT,CATSRDRQGNQPQHF
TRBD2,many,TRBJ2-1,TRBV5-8,TGTGCCAGCAGCTTGGTTCGGCTAGCGGGGGGGCCCTACAATGAGCAGTTCTTC,CASSLVRLAGGPYNEQFF
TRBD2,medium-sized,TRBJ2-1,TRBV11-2,TGTGCCAGCAGCTTGACTAGCGGGGTTGTTCCCTACAATGAGCAGTTCTTC,CASSLTSGVVPYNEQFF
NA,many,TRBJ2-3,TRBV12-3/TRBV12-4,TGTGCCAGCAGTGAAAATCCGACTAGACCTACGCAGTATTTT,CASSENPTRPTQYF
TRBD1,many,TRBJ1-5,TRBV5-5,TGTGCCAGCAGTTTAGACAGGGACTATCAGCCCCAGCATTTT,CASSLDRDYQPQHF
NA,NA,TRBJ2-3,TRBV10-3,TGTGCCGCCAGACGGACTTTTAGCACAGATACGCAGTATTTT,CAARRTFSTDTQYF
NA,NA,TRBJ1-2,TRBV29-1,TGCAGCTGCCAGATTAAGGGGCCGCCGCCCGTAATTTATGGCTACACCTTC,CSCQIKGPPPVIYGYTF
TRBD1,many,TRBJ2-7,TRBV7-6,TGTGCCAGCAGCTCCGGGACAGGGGGAACCGTTGAGCAGTACTTC,CASSSGTGGTVEQYF